This TCR beta chain came from a study of blood T cell repertoires in COVID-19 (dated by TCRdb to about 2020). Some background on the complete study: Collaborator samples came from the United States, Italy and Spain and covered acute and convalescent phases of COVID-19. A freely available public database, intended as a resource for researchers studying the immune response to SARS-CoV-2, is where the repertoires were released. The material from the prospective study consisted of cDNA or gDNA derived from T cells, B-cell-depleted T cells, or PBMCs. Nearly every sample came with metadata listing a de-identified subject ID, COVID-19 status, age in years and sex. Deeply sampled blood TCRbeta repertoires from subjects exposed to, actively infected with, or recovered from COVID-19 were included in the dataset. The samples were drawn from the first 160 participants of the ongoing ImmuneRACE study and from 1,254 subjects provided by 6 global collaborators. HLA class I and class II types, where available, came from metadata supplied by the sample provider rather than from assay-based typing.

Counted from cysteine to phenylalanine, this CDR3 has 16 amino acids. Only CDR3 DNA remains: 48 bases, in frame from the first base. CDR1 SGHKS and CDR2 YYEKEE are derived from the germline V gene (reference sequence). Trimming accounts for 1 base at V and 8 bases at J, while the number of junction bases matched to no gene is 10. About this clone: Its specific antigen is unknown. No base-level quality is on record; no much larger clone is a single base apart.

What the research found in general, with its limitations: The quantity of clinical and demographic metadata differed by source and by participant and was supplied without curation.

Each collaborating institution followed its own protocols to collect whole blood in K2EDTA tubes. For TCRbeta analysis, collaborators shipped samples in one of three forms: frozen whole blood, isolated PBMCs, or DNA extracted from either of those sample types. TCRbeta CDR3 regions were amplified from genomic DNA by means of the immunoSEQ Assay, a bias-controlled multiplex PCR. Per the original workflow: Nucleated cell counts per sample were estimated from amplification of reference gene primers within the assay. Sequence reads were collapsed and filtered to measure the absolute abundance of every unique TCRbeta CDR3 rearrangement. Productive Simpson clonality was computed per sample as the square root of Simpson's diversity index over productive rearrangements. TCRdb re-hosts the immuneACCESS table, in-frame sequences only. Its copies lack some clones; in the studies checked, an unresolved V gene accounts for under half of them, and the cause for the rest is not known. The DNA gave D and trimming, while V, J and clone size come from that table. For this sample the table gives around 100,000 clones, of which around 90% were detected only once. Of the sample, around 3.1% is held by the ten largest clones.

The TCR sequence derives from a man aged 45 to 65 in a cohort sampled during active COVID-19. The specimen was peripheral blood. Recombination joined TRBV5-5 with TRBJ1-4; TRBD1 lines up with 8 middle nucleotides. The CDR3 region has the sequence CASSLSSGQGNEKLFF. The DNA sequence is TGTGCCAGCAGCTTGTCTTCAGGACAGGGAAACGAAAAACTGTTTTTT.